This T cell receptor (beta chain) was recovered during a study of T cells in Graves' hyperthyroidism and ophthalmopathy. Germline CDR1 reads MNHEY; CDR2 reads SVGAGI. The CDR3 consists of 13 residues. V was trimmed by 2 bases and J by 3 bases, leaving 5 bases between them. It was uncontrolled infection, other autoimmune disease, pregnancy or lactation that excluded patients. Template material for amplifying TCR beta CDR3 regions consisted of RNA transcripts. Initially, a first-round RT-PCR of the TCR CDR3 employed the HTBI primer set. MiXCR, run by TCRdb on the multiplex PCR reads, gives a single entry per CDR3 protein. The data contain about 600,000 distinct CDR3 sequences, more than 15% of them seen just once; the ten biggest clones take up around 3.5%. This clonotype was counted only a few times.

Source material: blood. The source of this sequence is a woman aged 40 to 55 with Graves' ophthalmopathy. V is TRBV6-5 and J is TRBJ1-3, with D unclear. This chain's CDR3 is CASSYGVGNTIYF. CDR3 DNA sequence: TGTGCCAGCAGTTACGGGGTTGGAAACACCATATATTTT.